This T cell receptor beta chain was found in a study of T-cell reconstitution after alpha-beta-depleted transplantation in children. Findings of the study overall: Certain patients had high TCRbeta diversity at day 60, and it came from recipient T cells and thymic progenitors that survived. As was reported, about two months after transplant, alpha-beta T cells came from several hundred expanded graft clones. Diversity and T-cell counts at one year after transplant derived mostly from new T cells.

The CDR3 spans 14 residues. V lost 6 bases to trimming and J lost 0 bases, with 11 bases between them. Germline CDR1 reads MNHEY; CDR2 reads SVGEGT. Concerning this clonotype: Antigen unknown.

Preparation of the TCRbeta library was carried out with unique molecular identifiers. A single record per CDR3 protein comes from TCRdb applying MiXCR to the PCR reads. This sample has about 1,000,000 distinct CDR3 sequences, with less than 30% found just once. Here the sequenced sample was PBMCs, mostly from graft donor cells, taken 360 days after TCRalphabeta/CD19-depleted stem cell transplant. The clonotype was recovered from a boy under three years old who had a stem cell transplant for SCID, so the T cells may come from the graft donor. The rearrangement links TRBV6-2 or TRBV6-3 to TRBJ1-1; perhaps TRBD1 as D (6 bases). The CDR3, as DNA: TGTGCCAGCAGATACGACAGGATGAACACTGAAGCTTTCTTT. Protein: CASRYDRMNTEAFF.